The clone carrying this T cell receptor beta chain was counted a few times. Its antigen remains unidentified. Methods described previously, with TCR primers listed, were used for bulk TCR libraries. From the PCR reads, TCRdb called clonotypes with MiXCR, one entry per CDR3 protein. The sample contains more than 550,000 distinct CDR3 sequences, 25% of which appear only once. The data were obtained in a study of molecular identifiers for immune sequencing clone quantification. Looked up from germline, CDR1 is LGHNA and CDR2 is YSLEER. The CDR3 loop spans 16 amino acids. Trimming took 5 bases from V and 4 from J; bases not matched to a gene: 8. Study-wide results and limits: Jurkat TCR RNA that was spiked in from one cell was reportedly detectable among one million naive cells.

Naive CD8 T cells were sorted as CD8+CD4-CCR7+CD45RA+. This receptor was taken from a human donor in good health. Some libraries in this study had Jurkat cell RNA spiked in. Sequenced: naive CD8+ T cells from blood, with Jurkat cell RNA spiked in. Stated subset: FACS-sorted CD8+CD4-CCR7+CD45RA+ naive T cells. This sequence joins TRBV4-3 and TRBJ2-5; 12 nucleotides agree with TRBD2. CDR3 amino acids: CASSSRLAGAGETQYF. Written as DNA, the CDR3 is TGCGCCAGCAGCTCCCGACTAGCGGGGGCAGGAGAGACCCAGTACTTC.